A single sample is the source of the 2 T cell receptor beta chains below, sequenced in a study of shared clonotypes between healthy human individuals. CD45RO negativity and positive selection for CCR7 defined naive CD8 cells, a population that excluded terminally differentiated effector memory CD45RA+ cells. Profiling relied on immunoSEQ multiplex PCR, and the TCRdb table lists in-frame clones only, not all of them. This sample has around 2,100,000 clones; approximately 94% occur once, and the top ten carry around 1.2%. Sequencing was done on a sample of naive CD8+ T cells sorted from blood. The origin of the receptors is a man aged 18 to 29 in good health.

The chain joins TRBV19 to TRBJ1-2; TRBD1 agrees at 7 bases. The length of the CDR3 is 16 residues. Trimming cost V 6 bases and J 6 bases; bases outside gene matches: 16. CDR1 LNHDA and CDR2 SQIVND come from the germline V gene (reference sequence). The chain's CDR3 is CASSTWGLQGRDGYTF. For the CDR3, the DNA is TGTGCCAGTAGCACCTGGGGACTACAGGGGAGAGATGGCTACACCTTC.

The rearrangement uses TRBV6-5 and TRBJ2-2, with unresolved D. CDR1 and CDR2 (germline): MNHEY, SVGAGI. V was pared by 3 bases and J by 7 bases, with 6 bases between. The CDR3 contains 12 residues. CDR3 in DNA: TGTGCCAGCAGTTATATGGGCGGGGAGCTGTTTTTT. Translated, it gives CASSYMGGELFF.